The 9 T cell receptor beta chains presented below share a single source sample, sequenced in a study of T cells in narcolepsy. Profiled with immunoSEQ multiplex PCR; TCRdb holds only in-frame clones, not every one. Of under 30,000 clones in the sample, more than 70% were seen once. The specimen sequenced was CD45RA- memory CD4+ T cells from PBMCs. These receptors were collected from a human donor with narcolepsy.

The chain is built from TRBV19 and TRBJ2-2; TRBD2 matches at 11 bases. The trim removed 5 bases at V and 1 base at J, leaving 3 bases unmatched. The germline V gene has CDR1 LNHDA and CDR2 SQIVND (reference sequence). The CDR3 sequence is 16 residues long. The CDR3, as DNA: TGTGCCAGTAGTCCGGGACTAGCGGTGAACACCGGGGAGCTGTTTTTT. Protein product: CASSPGLAVNTGELFF.

This chain connects TRBV4-2 to TRBJ1-3; D is undetermined. Germline values: CDR1 LGHNA, CDR2 YNFKEQ. Trimming left V 0 bases short and J 0 bases short, with 15 bases between. This CDR3 spans 18 amino acids. The CDR3 here is CASSQDRTAALSGNTIYF. The CDR3 nucleotides are TGTGCCAGCAGCCAAGATCGCACAGCCGCTCTCTCTGGAAACACCATATATTTT.

The chain has TRBV7-9 and TRBJ1-4; D uncertain. In germline, CDR1 is SEHNR, CDR2 FQNEAQ (reference sequence). Trimming left V 2 bases short and J 11 bases short, with 15 bases between. The CDR3 consists of 14 residues. The CDR3 sequence: CASSLSAQFGKLFF. Here the CDR3 DNA reads TGTGCCAGCAGCTTAAGCGCGCAGTTCGGGAAACTGTTTTTT.

This sequence joins TRBV7-2 and TRBJ2-5, with 11 bases aligning to TRBD2. After removal of 8 bases from V and 5 bases from J, the junction contained 10 bases not matched to a gene. CDR1 is SGHTA, CDR2 FQGNSA, per germline. This CDR3 is built from 15 residues. The CDR3: CASGLSGRAWETQYF. For the CDR3, the DNA is TGTGCCAGCGGACTTAGCGGGAGGGCGTGGGAGACCCAGTACTTC.

This chain joins TRBV30 and TRBJ2-1; the match to TRBD2 covers 8 bases. CDR1 is GTSNPN, CDR2 SVGIG, per germline (reference sequence). With 3 bases clipped from V and 5 bases from J, the junction kept 9 bases outside the gene matches. This CDR3 has 15 amino acids. The CDR3 protein is CAWSFGLAGHNEQFF. As DNA, the CDR3 is TGTGCCTGGAGCTTCGGGCTAGCGGGTCACAATGAGCAGTTCTTC.

The chain links TRBV6-6 to TRBJ1-3, with D possibly being TRBD1 (6 bases). Germline V gene lookup returns CDR1 MNHNY and CDR2 SVGAGI (reference sequence). The V and J ends lost 4 bases and 0 bases respectively, with 13 bases between them. The CDR3 is made up of 16 amino acids. CDR3 sequence (DNA): TGTGCCAGCAGTTCCCCTGCAGGGGTCTCTGGAAACACCATATATTTT. This sequence encodes CASSSPAGVSGNTIYF.

The rearrangement uses TRBV2 and TRBJ1-5, with TRBD1 as a possible D gene (5 bases). The ends were cut back, 4 bases at V and 8 bases at J, with 21 bases in the middle. The CDR3 covers 16 residues. Germline CDR1 is SNHLY and CDR2 is FYNNEI. CDR3: CASSAGVVGRTEPQHF. DNA of the CDR3: TGTGCCAGCAGTGCGGGGGTCGTCGGCAGGACGGAGCCCCAGCATTTT.

The genes are TRBV6-6 and TRBJ2-3; TRBD2 matches at 9 bases. The V gene's germline CDR1 is MNHNY and CDR2 SVGAGI (reference sequence). This CDR3 contains 15 residues. The V segment lost 0 bases and the J segment 3 bases; nucleotides outside the gene matches: 1. The CDR3 DNA reads TGTGCCAGCAGTTACTCTACTAGCGGGACAGATACGCAGTATTTT. Encoded protein: CASSYSTSGTDTQYF.

The chain links TRBV2 to TRBJ2-7; TRBD2 matches at 13 bases. This CDR3 contains 14 residues. V lost 4 bases to trimming and J lost 3 bases; unmatched junction nucleotides: 0. Germline CDR1 SNHLY, CDR2 FYNNEI. In DNA form, the CDR3 reads TGTGCCAGCAGTGGACTAGCGGGAGGCTACGAGCAGTACTTC. Protein sequence: CASSGLAGGYEQYF.